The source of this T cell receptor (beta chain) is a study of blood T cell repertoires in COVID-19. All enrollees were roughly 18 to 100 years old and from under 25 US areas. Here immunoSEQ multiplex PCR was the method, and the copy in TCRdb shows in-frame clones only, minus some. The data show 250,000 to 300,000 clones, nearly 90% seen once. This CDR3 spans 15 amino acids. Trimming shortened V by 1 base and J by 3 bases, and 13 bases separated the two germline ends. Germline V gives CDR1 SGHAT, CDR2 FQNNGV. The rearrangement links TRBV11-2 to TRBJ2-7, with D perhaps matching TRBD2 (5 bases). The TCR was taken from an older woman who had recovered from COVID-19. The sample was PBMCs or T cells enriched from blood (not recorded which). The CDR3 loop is CASSLGLSGDYEQYF. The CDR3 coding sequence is TGTGCCAGCAGCTTAGGTTTGTCCGGGGACTACGAGCAGTACTTC. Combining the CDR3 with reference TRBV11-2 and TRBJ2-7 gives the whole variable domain EAGVAQSPRYKIIEKRQSVAFWCNPISGHATLYWYQQILGQGPKLLIQFQNNGVVDDSQLPKDRFSAERLKGVDSTLKIQPAKLEDSAVYLCASSLGLSGDYEQYFGPGTRLTVT.